The 7 T cell receptor beta chains below come from one sample, sequenced in a study of blood T cell repertoires in COVID-19. Repertoires were generated with immunoSEQ multiplex PCR, while TCRdb's copy carries only in-frame clones and drops some. This table has a few hundred thousand clones, roughly 80% appearing once. Sequenced input: PBMCs or T cells enriched from blood (not recorded which). Receptors originate from a woman aged 40 to 49 with acute COVID-19.

This clone was observed a handful of times. V is TRBV7-2 and J is TRBJ1-2; 7 bases map to TRBD1. J lost 5 bases, V lost 4 bases, and 10 bases had no gene match. Looked up from germline, CDR1 is SGHTA and CDR2 is FQGNSA. The CDR3 sequence is 15 residues long. CDR3 coding DNA: TGTGCCAGCAGCTCCCCGACAGGGAAGGTGTATGGCTACACCTTC. Translation gives CASSSPTGKVYGYTF.

This clone has a handful of counts. The rearrangement uses TRBV28 and TRBJ2-1; TRBD1 matches 9 bases. Germline CDR1 MDHEN, CDR2 SYDVKM. This CDR3 is built from 15 residues. V shed 5 bases and J 6 bases; nucleotides not matched to a gene: 8. The CDR3 region is CASSDRDRVSNEQFF. CDR3 sequence (DNA): TGTGCCAGCAGTGACCGGGACAGGGTTAGCAATGAGCAGTTCTTC.

The gene calls are TRBV19 and TRBJ1-5; D not certain. CDR3 length: 19 residues. Between the trimmed V and J ends, which lost 5 bases and 0 bases, there was a span of 23 bases. In germline, CDR1 is LNHDA, CDR2 SQIVND (reference sequence). The CDR3 spells CASSPQPISMQYSNQPQHF. CDR3 bases: TGTGCCAGTAGTCCCCAACCCATCTCGATGCAGTATAGCAATCAGCCCCAGCATTTT.

A single count supports this clone. The gene calls are TRBV4-3 and TRBJ1-5; possible D gene TRBD1, 6 bases. V lost 6 bases to trimming and J lost 6 bases, with 15 bases between them. The CDR3 runs 14 residues. Germline V gene lookup returns CDR1 LGHNA and CDR2 YSLEER. CDR3 sequence reads: CASSTGLQSQPQHF. CDR3 in DNA: TGCGCCAGCAGTACAGGGTTACAGTCTCAGCCCCAGCATTTT.

CDR3 bases: TGTGCCAGCAGTTACCACCCACAGGGGTCGGGCAATCAGCCCCAGCATTTT. Its translation: CASSYHPQGSGNQPQHF. This rearrangement joins TRBV6-2 or TRBV6-3 to TRBJ1-5; 7 positions agree with TRBD1. Germline CDR1 reads MNHEY; CDR2 reads SVGEGT. There are 17 residues in the CDR3. Losses at the gene ends were 2 bases for V and 2 bases for J; bases not matched to a gene: 9.

This clone is a singleton in its sample. This rearrangement joins TRBV20-1 to TRBJ1-2; D unresolved. This CDR3 is 11 amino acids long. The germline CDR1 and CDR2 sequences are DFQATT and SNEGSKA (reference sequence). The germline V and J ends were trimmed by 8 bases and 0 bases, with 7 bases remaining between them. The CDR3 sequence is CSLESNYGYTF. CDR3 in DNA: TGCAGTCTGGAGTCTAACTATGGCTACACCTTC.

The chain has TRBV11-2 and TRBJ2-1; no clear D. Trimming removed 1 base at V and 6 bases at J, with 7 bases between. CDR3 length: 13 residues. The germline gives CDR1 SGHAT, CDR2 FQNNGV. CDR3 residues: CASSLVLGNEQFF. The CDR3 DNA is TGTGCCAGCAGCTTAGTACTCGGCAATGAGCAGTTCTTC.